These 26 T cell receptor beta chains share one sample of origin, sequenced in a study of STAT5B mutations in CD4+ large granular lymphocyte leukemia. Libraries were prepared by immunoSEQ multiplex PCR; TCRdb keeps only in-frame clonotypes and omits some of them. This table has 40,000 to 55,000 clones, more than 65% appearing once. Sequencing was done on a sample of CD4+ T cells from blood buffy coats. The receptors were sampled from a human donor in good health.

The chain recombines TRBV5-6 with TRBJ1-1; the D gene is possibly TRBD1 (6 bases). V was cut by 0 bases and J by 3 bases, with 15 bases left in between. Germline V gene data show CDR1 as SGHDT and CDR2 as YYEEEE. The CDR3 runs to 16 residues. CDR3 region: CASSLGPGTTYTEAFF. In DNA form, the CDR3 reads TGTGCCAGCAGCTTGGGTCCCGGGACAACCTACACTGAAGCTTTCTTT.

This chain uses TRBV30 with TRBJ2-5, with a weak D call TRBD2 (5 bases). The J call is uncertain, as TRBJ2-7 better fits the DNA end. The CDR3 is 14 amino acids. Germline V gene data show CDR1 as GTSNPN and CDR2 as SVGIG (reference sequence). CDR3 in amino acids: CAWRGSGNYYEQYF. The CDR3 coding sequence is TGTGCCTGGAGAGGTTCGGGGAACTATTACGAGCAGTACTTC.

The table lists this clone with a few counts. The chain recombines TRBV13 with TRBJ1-1; TRBD1 might be the D (5 bases). V dropped 4 bases and J dropped 3 bases, with 9 bases sitting between them. The germline V gene encodes CDR1 PRHDT and CDR2 FYEKMQ (reference sequence). The CDR3 loop spans 13 amino acids. In nucleotides, the CDR3 is TGTGCCAGCAGCTCACAGGATCACACTGAAGCTTTCTTT. It yields the protein CASSSQDHTEAFF.

The chain combines TRBV7-2 with TRBJ1-3; D is unresolved. CDR1 is SGHTA, CDR2 FQGNSA, per germline. V gave up 2 bases and J gave up 0 bases, with 14 bases separating them. CDR3 length: 17 amino acids. This CDR3 is CASSLRGSTVSGNTIYF. The CDR3 bases are TGTGCCAGCAGCTTACGTGGGTCGACCGTCTCTGGAAACACCATATATTTT.

The CDR3 protein is CASVGNNEQFF. CDR3 nucleotides: TGTGCCAGCGTCGGAAACAATGAGCAGTTCTTC. The chain has TRBV2 and TRBJ2-1; no reliable D call. This CDR3 contains 11 residues. The germline V gene has CDR1 SNHLY and CDR2 FYNNEI. Trimming stripped 8 bases from V and 5 bases from J, with 7 bases between.

DNA of the CDR3: TGTGCCAGCAGCCTATTGGGAGCGGGAGGAACGCAGTATTTT. Its protein product is CASSLLGAGGTQYF. V and J are TRBV14 and TRBJ2-3; 9 bases are a match to TRBD2. The CDR3 is 14 amino acids. V was pared by 4 bases and J by 9 bases, with 8 bases of the junction left unmatched. Germline V gene sequence: CDR1 SGHDN, CDR2 FVKESK.

For this clone: Given the absence of the conserved phenylalanine or tryptophan at the CDR3 end, a read error is likely. Because the CDR3's place on the DNA is in doubt, the DNA is left out and the CDR3 is given as listed by TCRdb. The chain carries TRBV30 and TRBJ1-1; the D call in the table, TRBD1, was not verified against the DNA. The CDR3 extends over 12 residues, inclusive of both ends. Germline assignment: CDR1 GTSNPN and CDR2 SVGIG (reference sequence). Here the CDR3 reads CAWSAQGAYRWV.

The chain carries TRBV7-8 and TRBJ2-5; a weak D match, TRBD2 (6 bases). V shed 3 bases and J shed 4 bases, with 18 bases lying between them. CDR1 and CDR2 from the germline V gene are SGHVS and FQNEAQ. This CDR3 is built from 16 residues. DNA for the CDR3: TGTGCCAGCAGCTTCCGAAAGGGGAGGAAGGGAGAGACCCAGTACTTC. It translates to CASSFRKGRKGETQYF.

A few counts support this clone. This rearrangement joins TRBV16 to TRBJ1-1; D is possibly TRBD1 (6 bases). Trimming shortened V by 8 bases and J by 2 bases, and 15 bases separated the two germline ends. CDR1 is KGHSY and CDR2 is FQNENV in the germline V gene. This CDR3 contains 14 residues. The CDR3: CASARGGANTEAFF. The CDR3 DNA reads TGTGCCAGCGCCCGTGGGGGGGCAAACACTGAAGCTTTCTTT.

The chain joins TRBV7-9 to TRBJ1-4, with unresolved D. The V gene's germline CDR1 is SEHNR and CDR2 FQNEAQ (reference sequence). V shed 5 bases and J shed 2 bases, with 15 bases lying between them. The CDR3 runs 16 residues. CDR3 sequence reads: CASSTLGRSTNEKLFF. In nucleotides, the CDR3 is TGTGCCAGCAGCACTTTAGGGCGGTCTACTAATGAAAAACTGTTTTTT.

The V call is TRBV7-9, the J call TRBJ1-1; TRBD1 is a possible D gene (5 bases). V was shortened by 3 bases and J by 5 bases, with 10 bases between the two germline ends. The CDR3 runs 13 residues. The germline V gene has CDR1 SEHNR and CDR2 FQNEAQ (reference sequence). CDR3 coding DNA: TGTGCCAGCAGCTTCGTAGGGGAGACTGAAGCTTTCTTT. Translation: CASSFVGETEAFF.

The V gene is TRBV6-1, the J gene TRBJ2-3; 14 nucleotides align to TRBD2. CDR3 length: 20 amino acids. Germline V gives CDR1 MNHNS, CDR2 SASEGT. The V and J ends lost 0 bases and 3 bases, in that order; junction bases with no gene match: 11. DNA for the CDR3: TGTGCCAGCAGTGAAGCACTGACTAGCGGGGGGGTGAGAAGGACAGATACGCAGTATTTT. It translates to CASSEALTSGGVRRTDTQYF.

The J gene is TRBJ1-6, the V gene TRBV30, with 7 nucleotides matching TRBD1. Germline V CDR1 and CDR2: GTSNPN, SVGIG (reference sequence). The CDR3 runs to 14 residues. V lost 3 bases to trimming and J lost 7 bases; unmatched junction nucleotides: 6. The CDR3 protein is CAWSQQGGNSPLHF. The CDR3 nucleotides are TGTGCCTGGAGCCAGCAGGGGGGGAATTCACCCCTCCACTTT.

This chain uses TRBV2 with TRBJ1-2; D may be TRBD1 (6 bases). The length of the CDR3 is 15 residues. V lost 4 bases to trimming and J lost 0 bases, with 12 bases between them. Germline V gene data show CDR1 as SNHLY and CDR2 as FYNNEI. The CDR3 DNA reads as TGTGCCAGCAGTGGGTTAGGGGGTTCTAACTATGGCTACACCTTC. This codes for CASSGLGGSNYGYTF.

The CDR3 DNA reads TGTGCCAGCAGTTACAGCCCGACAGGGGGCTATGGCTACACCTTC. Translated, it gives CASSYSPTGGYGYTF. The chain is built from TRBV6-5 and TRBJ1-2, with 9 bases lining up with TRBD1. J was trimmed by 4 bases and V by 2 bases; bases with no gene match: 5. The germline V gene has CDR1 MNHEY and CDR2 SVGAGI. The length of the CDR3 is 15 residues.

The chain links TRBV19 to TRBJ1-3; no reliable D call. Trimming left V 7 bases short and J 2 bases short, with 6 bases between. In germline, CDR1 is LNHDA, CDR2 SQIVND (reference sequence). The CDR3 sequence is 12 residues long. The DNA for the CDR3 is TGTGCCAGTAAGTTAGCTGGAAACACCATATATTTT. Its translation is CASKLAGNTIYF.

The chain employs TRBV10-3 and TRBJ1-6; D gene unclear. The CDR3 runs to 13 residues. The V gene's germline CDR1 is ENHRY and CDR2 SYGVKD. Between the trimmed V and J ends, which lost 10 bases and 8 bases, there was a span of 15 bases. The CDR3 region is CANHGQVDSPLHF. In nucleotides, the CDR3 is TGTGCCAATCATGGCCAGGTAGATTCACCCCTCCACTTT.

This sequence joins TRBV7-2 and TRBJ1-1; 8 nucleotides line up with TRBD1. The V gene end was trimmed by 2 bases and the J gene end by 4 bases; junction bases not matched to a gene: 3. This CDR3 spans 14 amino acids. Germline V lookup: CDR1 SGHTA, CDR2 FQGNSA. CDR3 residues: CASSLKTGGTEAFF. CDR3 in DNA: TGTGCCAGCAGCTTAAAAACAGGGGGCACTGAAGCTTTCTTT.

This clone was detected once. The chain recombines TRBV30 with TRBJ2-6; possibly TRBD2 for D (6 bases). The CDR3 is 15 residues long. V was cut by 1 base and J by 3 bases, with 10 bases left in between. CDR1 GTSNPN and CDR2 SVGIG come from the germline V gene (reference sequence). The DNA for the CDR3 is TGTGCCTGGAGTGACGGGGACTTTGGGGCCAACGTCCTGACTTTC. It yields the protein CAWSDGDFGANVLTF.

The chain carries TRBV11-2 and TRBJ2-3, with 10 nucleotides matching TRBD2. After removal of 5 bases from V and 0 bases from J, the junction contained 2 bases not matched to a gene. Germline CDR1 SGHAT, CDR2 FQNNGV. The CDR3 has 15 residues. The CDR3 DNA follows: TGTGCCAGCAGCCCGGGACTAGCGAGCACAGATACGCAGTATTTT. This codes for CASSPGLASTDTQYF.

The chain uses TRBV30 and TRBJ1-1; possibly TRBD1 for D (5 bases). CDR1 and CDR2 (germline): GTSNPN, SVGIG (reference sequence). With 1 base removed from V and 8 bases from J, the gap between germline ends came to 11 bases. There are 12 residues in the CDR3. This chain's CDR3 is CAWSASGLEAFF. CDR3 nucleotides: TGTGCCTGGAGTGCCTCAGGGCTAGAAGCTTTCTTT.

This sequence joins TRBV11-3 and TRBJ2-7; either TRBD1 or TRBD2 may fit D (5 bases each). The ends were cut back, 4 bases at V and 0 bases at J, with 10 bases in the middle. Germline CDR1 and CDR2: SGHNT and YENEEA. The CDR3 covers 14 residues. CDR3 coding DNA: TGTGCCAGCAGCTCCAGGGACCGCTCCTACGAGCAGTACTTC. Protein sequence: CASSSRDRSYEQYF.

Written as DNA, the CDR3 is TGCAGCGCGTATCACATCACAGATACGCAGTATTTT. Encoded protein: CSAYHITDTQYF. The chain employs TRBV29-1 and TRBJ2-3; the D is unclear. Looked up from germline, CDR1 is SQVTM and CDR2 is ANQGSEA. Trimming pared 7 bases from V and 2 bases from J, leaving 10 bases between. CDR3 length: 12 residues.

The rearrangement joins TRBV9 to TRBJ2-2; 12 bases align to TRBD2. With 0 bases clipped from V and 10 bases from J, the junction kept 16 bases outside the gene matches. The CDR3 is 19 residues long. Germline-derived CDR1 and CDR2 are SGDLS and YYNGEE. The CDR3 sequence is CASSVATWRTSGARSELFF. CDR3 nucleotide sequence: TGTGCCAGCAGCGTAGCTACATGGCGGACTAGCGGGGCCCGGTCGGAGCTGTTTTTT.

The rearrangement joins TRBV5-1 to TRBJ2-2, with D possibly TRBD2 on 5 matching bases. The germline V gene has CDR1 SGHRS and CDR2 YFSETQ. V was cut by 0 bases and J by 0 bases, with 9 bases left in between. There are 16 residues in the CDR3. CDR3 nucleotide sequence: TGCGCCAGCAGCTTGGTAATCGGGGCGAACACCGGGGAGCTGTTTTTT. Encoded protein: CASSLVIGANTGELFF. The variable domain in full, with the rest retrieved from reference TRBV5-1 and TRBJ2-2, is KAGVTQTPRYLIKTRGQQVTLSCSPISGHRSVSWYQQTPGQGLQFLFEYFSETQRNKGNFPGRFSGRQFSNSRSEMNVSTLELGDSALYLCASSLVIGANTGELFFGEGSRLTVL.

The chain has TRBV6-1 and TRBJ1-2; 12 bases map to TRBD1. J gave up 6 bases and V 6 bases, and 5 bases lay outside the gene matches. The CDR3 is 14 residues long. CDR1 is MNHNS, CDR2 SASEGT, per germline. The CDR3 region has the DNA TGTGCCAGCAGATTACGGGACAGGGGGCATGGCTACACCTTC. Its translation is CASRLRDRGHGYTF.